This T cell receptor beta chain was profiled in a study of Graves' ophthalmopathy and Graves' hyperthyroidism. For repertoire sequencing, the TCR beta CDR3 regions were amplified from RNA transcripts. HTBI primers were used in a first-round RT-PCR, which preceded a second-round multiplex PCR. TCRdb processed the multiplex PCR reads anew with MiXCR; each CDR3 protein has one entry. The data show 350,000 to 450,000 distinct CDR3 sequences, roughly 18% seen once. V was cut by 1 base and J by 0 bases, with 9 bases left in between. The CDR3 is made up of 15 amino acids. Germline CDR1 reads LNHNV; CDR2 reads YYDKDF (reference sequence). Diagnostic conclusions were grounded in clinical symptoms, serum thyroxine, TRAb, thyroid ultrasound and orbital computed tomography. This clonotype was detected many times.

This TCR was recovered from a woman aged 18-29 years with Graves' ophthalmopathy. Sequenced: peripheral blood. The V gene is TRBV15, the J gene TRBJ1-1; D gene ambiguous. CDR3 sequence: CATSRVAMMNTEAFF. In nucleotides, the CDR3 is TGTGCCACCAGCAGAGTAGCAATGATGAACACTGAAGCTTTCTTT.